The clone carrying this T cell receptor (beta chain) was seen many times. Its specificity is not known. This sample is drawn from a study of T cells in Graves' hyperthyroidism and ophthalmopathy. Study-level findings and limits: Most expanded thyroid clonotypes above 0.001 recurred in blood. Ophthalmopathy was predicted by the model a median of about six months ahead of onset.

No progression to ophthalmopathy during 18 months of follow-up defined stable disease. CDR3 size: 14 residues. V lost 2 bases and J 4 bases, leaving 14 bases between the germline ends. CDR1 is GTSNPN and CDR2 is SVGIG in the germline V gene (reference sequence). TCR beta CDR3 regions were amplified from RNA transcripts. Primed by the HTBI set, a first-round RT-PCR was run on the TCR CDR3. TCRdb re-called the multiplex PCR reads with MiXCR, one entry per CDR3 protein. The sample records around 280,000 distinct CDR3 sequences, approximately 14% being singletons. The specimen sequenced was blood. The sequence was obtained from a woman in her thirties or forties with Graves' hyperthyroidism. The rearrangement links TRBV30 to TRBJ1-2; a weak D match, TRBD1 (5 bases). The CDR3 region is CAWSSQGYSYGYTF. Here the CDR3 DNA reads TGTGCCTGGAGTAGCCAGGGATATAGCTATGGCTACACCTTC.